What follows are 15 T cell receptor beta chains derived from one specimen sequenced in a study of T cell changes during pregnancy in multiple sclerosis (dated by TCRdb to the late 2010s). Libraries were made using the immunoSEQ multiplex PCR assay. Entries here come from immuneACCESS through TCRdb and include only in-frame sequences with V and J called. Some clones fail to appear in such tables; in the studies checked, an unresolved V gene covers under half of the shortfall, and the cause of the remainder is unknown. This sample lists around 97,000 clones; approximately 90% were detected once. Approximately 0.76% of the sample comes from the top ten. The source was peripheral blood, collected in the second trimester of pregnancy. The receptors originated from a female donor in good health, enrolled as a control in a pregnancy study.

The chain carries TRBV5-1 and TRBJ2-5; 8 nucleotides match TRBD1. V dropped 4 bases and J dropped 0; count of bases not matched to a gene: 14. CDR1 is SGHRS, CDR2 YFSETQ, per germline. The CDR3 is made up of 18 amino acids. CDR3 in DNA: TGCGCCAGCAGCGCCGTCTTCCCGGGACAGGTGTACCAAGAGACCCAGTACTTC. Protein sequence: CASSAVFPGQVYQETQYF.

A single count supports this clone. The rearrangement uses TRBV28 and TRBJ2-6, with 8 bases matching TRBD1. Per germline, CDR1 MDHEN and CDR2 SYDVKM. The CDR3 consists of 14 residues. The J segment lost 1 base and the V segment lost 8 bases, leaving 1 base of the junction unmatched. Written as DNA, the CDR3 is TGTGCCAGCGGACAGGGTTCTGGGGCCAACGTCCTGACTTTC. It yields the protein CASGQGSGANVLTF.

The rearrangement joins TRBV18 to TRBJ2-1; perhaps TRBD1 as D (5 bases). The CDR3 has 15 residues. Germline CDR1 KGHSH, CDR2 LQKENI. V lost 0 bases and J lost 2, with 8 bases in between. The CDR3 DNA reads as TGTGCCAGCTCACCACCGAGACAGACCTACAATGAGCAGTTCTTC. Translated, it gives CASSPPRQTYNEQFF.

V gene TRBV2 combines with J gene TRBJ1-5; D is ambiguous. The germline CDR1 and CDR2 sequences are SNHLY and FYNNEI. V dropped 7 bases and J dropped 4 bases, with 11 bases sitting between them. This CDR3 has 13 amino acids. CDR3 amino acids: CASNYEGNQPQHF. The DNA for the CDR3 is TGTGCCAGCAATTATGAGGGAAATCAGCCCCAGCATTTT.

J is TRBJ1-3 and V is TRBV15, with 9 nucleotides matching TRBD1. CDR1 LNHNV and CDR2 YYDKDF come from the germline V gene (reference sequence). Trimming at V came to 2 bases and at J to 4 bases, leaving 3 bases not matched to a gene. This CDR3 has 15 residues. CDR3 sequence reads: CATSRRTGAGNTIYF. The CDR3, as DNA: TGTGCCACCAGCAGACGGACAGGGGCCGGAAACACCATATATTTT.

The rearrangement uses TRBV21-1 and TRBJ1-1. TRBV21-1 is a recognized pseudogene. This CDR3 region has 14 residues. The CDR3 DNA reads TGTGCCAGCAGCAAAGGGGTCGATGGCGGAGGAGCTTTCTTT. It specifies CASSKGVDGGGAFF.

The chain is built from TRBV5-1 and TRBJ1-1; D not certain. CDR1 is SGHRS and CDR2 is YFSETQ in the germline V gene. V gave up 5 bases and J gave up 1 base, with 9 bases separating them. This CDR3 region has 13 residues. CDR3 region: CASSWTENTEAFF. The CDR3 DNA reads TGCGCCAGCAGTTGGACTGAGAACACTGAAGCTTTCTTT.

The DNA for the CDR3 is TGTGCCAGCAGGGGGGGTTGGAATGAAAAACTGTTTTTT. Translating gives CASRGGWNEKLFF. The chain carries TRBV7-2 and TRBJ1-4, with a weak D call TRBD1 (5 bases). The CDR3 covers 13 residues. CDR1 and CDR2 (germline): SGHTA, FQGNSA. Trimming cost V 6 bases and J 5 bases, with 10 bases left between them.

The V and J genes are TRBV5-4 and TRBJ2-1, with 16 bases aligning to TRBD2. In germline, CDR1 is SGHNT, CDR2 YYREEE (reference sequence). V lost 0 bases and J lost 10; bases outside the gene matches: 4. This CDR3 comprises 16 residues. CDR3 nucleotides: TGTGCCAGCAGCTTGGGGGGACTAGCGGGGGGGCAGGAGCAGTTCTTC. Translated, it gives CASSLGGLAGGQEQFF.

The chain links TRBV5-6 to TRBJ1-5; weak D call: TRBD1 (6 bases). Trimming stripped 0 bases from V and 2 bases from J, with 12 bases between. Germline V gene sequence: CDR1 SGHDT, CDR2 YYEEEE. CDR3 length: 16 residues. The CDR3 is CASSLERAGGNQPQHF. In DNA form, the CDR3 reads TGTGCCAGCAGCTTGGAAAGGGCAGGGGGCAATCAGCCCCAGCATTTT.

The rearrangement joins TRBV27 to TRBJ1-6, with 7 bases aligning to TRBD1. The CDR3 has 16 residues. Germline CDR1 and CDR2: MNHEY and SMNVEV (reference sequence). Trimming at V came to 3 bases and at J to 12 bases, leaving 14 bases not matched to a gene. CDR3 loop: CASSFRQGPVFRPLHF. CDR3 in DNA: TGTGCCAGCAGTTTTAGACAGGGTCCCGTCTTCCGACCCCTCCACTTT.

This clone was counted between two and nine times. This rearrangement joins TRBV19 to TRBJ2-3; D remains unclear. This CDR3 has 12 residues. CDR1 and CDR2 from the germline V gene are LNHDA and SQIVND (reference sequence). Between the trimmed V and J ends, which lost 6 bases and 0 bases, there was a span of 4 bases. The chain's CDR3 is CASRQSTDTQYF. CDR3 bases: TGTGCCAGTAGACAGAGCACAGATACGCAGTATTTT.

The chain joins TRBV4-3 to TRBJ2-3; TRBD2 matches 11 bases. The CDR3 runs 17 residues. Germline lookup yields CDR1 LGHNA and CDR2 YSLEER. Trimming at V came to 0 bases and at J to 3 bases, leaving 5 bases not matched to a gene. CDR3 in amino acids: CASSQDGGLAATDTQYF. DNA for the CDR3: TGCGCCAGCAGCCAAGATGGGGGACTAGCGGCAACAGATACGCAGTATTTT.

The chain links TRBV27 to TRBJ2-7; 7 nucleotides match TRBD2. V dropped 3 bases and J dropped 2; count of bases not matched to a gene: 4. Germline CDR1 MNHEY, CDR2 SMNVEV (reference sequence). The CDR3 has 14 amino acids. The CDR3 bases are TGTGCCAGCAGTTTGGGGGGAGGGGCCTACGAGCAGTACTTC. Its translation is CASSLGGGAYEQYF.

V usage is TRBV18 and J usage is TRBJ2-1, with D possibly TRBD1 on 7 matching bases. Germline V CDR1 and CDR2: KGHSH, LQKENI. Trimming pared 0 bases from V and 3 bases from J, leaving 12 bases between. This CDR3 has 16 amino acids. The CDR3 loop reads CASSPPEGAGYNEQFF. DNA for the CDR3: TGTGCCAGCTCACCACCGGAGGGGGCAGGCTACAATGAGCAGTTCTTC.